This T cell receptor beta chain was observed in a study of OX40 agonist ivuxolimab in advanced cancers. Across the study: An anti-OX40 (CD134) antibody with agonistic activity, ivuxolimab, was administered to patients. One patient with hepatocellular carcinoma and two with cutaneous melanoma, three in all, had partial responses.

Sequenced by immunoSEQ multiplex PCR; TCRdb stores in-frame clones only, minus some. The sample consists of roughly 20,000 clones, 65% to 85% of them appearing once. To note about this clone: Its antigen is as yet unknown.

Study-wide results and caveats: At doses 0.1 to 3.0 mg/kg, CD4+ and CD8+ clones expanded.

The CDR3 is made up of 14 amino acids. CDR1 SGHAT and CDR2 FQNNGV come from the germline V gene. The J segment lost 5 bases and the V segment lost 3 bases, leaving 6 bases of the junction unmatched. The TCR was taken from an adult with an advanced solid tumor such as melanoma, head and neck, liver or kidney cancer. The genes are TRBV11-2 and TRBJ2-7; 8 nucleotides agree with TRBD1. Material: CD4+ or CD8+ T cells sorted from blood, obtained in a trial of the OX40 agonist ivuxolimab. The CDR3 nucleotides are TGTGCCAGCAGCTTCGACAGGGGTGGGCACGAGCAGTACTTC. This gives the protein CASSFDRGGHEQYF. Looking up the rest from reference TRBV11-2 and TRBJ2-7 gives the full variable domain: EAGVAQSPRYKIIEKRQSVAFWCNPISGHATLYWYQQILGQGPKLLIQFQNNGVVDDSQLPKDRFSAERLKGVDSTLKIQPAKLEDSAVYLCASSFDRGGHEQYFGPGTRLTVT.